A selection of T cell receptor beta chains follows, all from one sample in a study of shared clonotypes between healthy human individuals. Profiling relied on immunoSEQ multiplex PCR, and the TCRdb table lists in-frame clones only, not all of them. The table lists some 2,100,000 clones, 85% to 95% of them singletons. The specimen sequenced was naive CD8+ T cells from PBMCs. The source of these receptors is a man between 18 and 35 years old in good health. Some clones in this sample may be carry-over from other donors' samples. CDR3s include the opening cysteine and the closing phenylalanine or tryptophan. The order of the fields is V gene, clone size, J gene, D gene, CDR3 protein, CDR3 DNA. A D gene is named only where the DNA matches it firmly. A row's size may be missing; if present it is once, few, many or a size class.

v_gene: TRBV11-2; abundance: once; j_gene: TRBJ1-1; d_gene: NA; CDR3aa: CASSLGAGTEAFF; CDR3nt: TGTGCCAGCAGCTTAGGGGCAGGTACTGAAGCTTTCTTT
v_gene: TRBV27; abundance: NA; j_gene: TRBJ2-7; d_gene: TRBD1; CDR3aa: CASRWGQGAYEQYF; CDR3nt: TGTGCCAGCAGGTGGGGACAGGGGGCCTACGAGCAGTACTTC
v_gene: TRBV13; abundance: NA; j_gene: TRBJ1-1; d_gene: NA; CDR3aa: CASSPGRTEAFF; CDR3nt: TGTGCCAGCAGCCCGGGGAGGACTGAAGCTTTCTTT
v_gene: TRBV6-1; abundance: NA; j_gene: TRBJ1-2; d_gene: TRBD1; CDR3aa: CASRWEGAYGYTF; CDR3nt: TGTGCCAGCAGGTGGGAGGGGGCGTATGGCTACACCTTC
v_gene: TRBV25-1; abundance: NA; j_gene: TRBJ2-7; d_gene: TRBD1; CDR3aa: CASSGGGYEQYF; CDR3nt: TGTGCCAGTTCAGGGGGCGGCTACGAGCAGTACTTC
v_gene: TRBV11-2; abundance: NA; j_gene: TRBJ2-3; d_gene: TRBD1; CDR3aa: CASSRIGGIGDTQYF; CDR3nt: TGTGCCAGCAGTCGGATAGGGGGCATAGGAGATACGCAGTATTTT
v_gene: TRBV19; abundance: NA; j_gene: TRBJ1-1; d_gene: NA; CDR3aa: CASSTYSGQNTEAFF; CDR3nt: TGTGCCAGTAGTACTTACTCCGGACAGAACACTGAAGCTTTCTTT
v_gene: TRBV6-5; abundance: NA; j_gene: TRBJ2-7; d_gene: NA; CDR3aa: CASSQRFGYEQYF; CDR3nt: TGTGCCAGCAGTCAAAGGTTTGGTTACGAGCAGTACTTC
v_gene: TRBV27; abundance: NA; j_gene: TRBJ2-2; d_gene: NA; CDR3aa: CASSPPSGTGELFF; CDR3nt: TGTGCCAGCAGTCCACCGAGTGGCACCGGGGAGCTGTTTTTT
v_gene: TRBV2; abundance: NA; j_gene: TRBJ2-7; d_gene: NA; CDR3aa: CASSEALAGLFLYEQYF; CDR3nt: TGTGCCAGCAGTGAAGCGTTGGCAGGGCTTTTCCTCTACGAGCAGTACTTC
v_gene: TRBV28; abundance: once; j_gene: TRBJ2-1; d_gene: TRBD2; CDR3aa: CASSLRGLRSGEQFF; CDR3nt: TGTGCCAGCAGCTTGCGGGGGTTACGCTCGGGTGAGCAGTTCTTC
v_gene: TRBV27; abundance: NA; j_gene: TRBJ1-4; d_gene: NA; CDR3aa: CASSFQGEKLFF; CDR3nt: TGTGCCAGCAGTTTCCAGGGGGAAAAACTGTTTTTT
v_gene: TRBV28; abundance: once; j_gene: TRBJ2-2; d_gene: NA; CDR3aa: CASSFVKGDTGELFF; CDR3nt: TGTGCCAGCAGTTTTGTTAAAGGGGACACCGGGGAGCTGTTTTTT
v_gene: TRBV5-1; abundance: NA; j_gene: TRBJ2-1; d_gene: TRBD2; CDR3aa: CASAGLAGGDWDNEQFF; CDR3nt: TGCGCCAGCGCGGGACTAGCGGGAGGTGACTGGGACAATGAGCAGTTCTTC
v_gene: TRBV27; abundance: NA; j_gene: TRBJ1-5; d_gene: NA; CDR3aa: CASSLGGAHQPQHF; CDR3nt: TGTGCCAGCAGTTTAGGGGGGGCTCATCAGCCCCAGCATTTT
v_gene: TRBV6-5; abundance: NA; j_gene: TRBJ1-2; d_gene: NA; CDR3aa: CASSSYRERYGYTF; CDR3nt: TGTGCCAGCAGTTCCTACAGGGAACGGTACGGCTACACCTTC
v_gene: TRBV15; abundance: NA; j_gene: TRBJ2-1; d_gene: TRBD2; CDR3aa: CATSRDRAGGWNEQFF; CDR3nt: TGTGCCACCAGCAGAGACAGAGCGGGAGGGTGGAATGAGCAGTTCTTC
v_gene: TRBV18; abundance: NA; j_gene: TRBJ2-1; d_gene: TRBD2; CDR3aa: CASSPLRSGGNEQFF; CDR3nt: TGTGCCAGCTCACCTCTGCGTAGCGGGGGCAATGAGCAGTTCTTC
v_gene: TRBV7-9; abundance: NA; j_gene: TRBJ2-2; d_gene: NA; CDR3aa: CASSLDFPYGELFF; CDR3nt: TGTGCCAGCAGCTTAGATTTCCCTTACGGGGAGCTGTTTTTT
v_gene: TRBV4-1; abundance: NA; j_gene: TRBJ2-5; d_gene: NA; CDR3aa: CASSQGVRETQYF; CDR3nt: TGCGCCAGCAGCCAAGGGGTTCGGGAGACCCAGTACTTC
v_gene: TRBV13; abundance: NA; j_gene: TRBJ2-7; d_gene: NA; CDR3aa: CASSSNRDEQYF; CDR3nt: TGTGCCAGCAGCTCTAACAGGGACGAGCAGTACTTC
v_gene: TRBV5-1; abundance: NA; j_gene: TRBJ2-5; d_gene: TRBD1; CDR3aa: CASSVDRVGLTLQETQYF; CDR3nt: TGCGCCAGCAGCGTGGACAGGGTTGGACTTACGCTACAAGAGACCCAGTACTTC
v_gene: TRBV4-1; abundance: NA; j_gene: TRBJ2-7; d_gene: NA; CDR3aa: CASSQVDRNYEQYF; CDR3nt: TGCGCCAGCAGCCAAGTGGACCGAAACTACGAGCAGTACTTC
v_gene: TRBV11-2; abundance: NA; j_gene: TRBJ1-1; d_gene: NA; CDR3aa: CASSLSQGLNTEAFF; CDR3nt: TGTGCCAGCAGCTTATCGCAGGGATTGAACACTGAAGCTTTCTTT
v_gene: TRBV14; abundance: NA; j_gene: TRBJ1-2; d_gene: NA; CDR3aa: CASSQDRQGKDGYTF; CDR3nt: TGTGCCAGCAGCCAAGATCGCCAGGGTAAAGACGGCTACACCTTC
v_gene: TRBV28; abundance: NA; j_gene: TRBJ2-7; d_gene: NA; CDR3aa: CASSLVLSAQGAYEQYF; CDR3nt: TGTGCCAGCAGTTTAGTCTTATCGGCACAGGGCGCTTACGAGCAGTACTTC